Each of the 10 T cell receptor beta chains below was sequenced from the same sample in a study of radiation and T cells in renal cell carcinoma. The time point denotes: baseline pretreatment blood. Sample treatment: 15 Gy SBRT to primary tumor, nephrectomy 4 weeks later. Profiling relied on immunoSEQ multiplex PCR, and the TCRdb table lists in-frame clones only, not all of them. The data show 130,000 or so clones, around four fifths seen once. The source material was blood, sampled from a patient whose treatment included radiotherapy and nephrectomy. All receptors derive from a woman aged 45-65 years with renal cell carcinoma.

The chain is built from TRBV9 and TRBJ1-3, with D perhaps TRBD1 (6 bases). Germline V gene sequence: CDR1 SGDLS, CDR2 YYNGEE. V was pared by 3 bases and J by 4 bases, with 11 bases between. CDR3 length: 14 amino acids. The CDR3 here is CASSGGTSGNTIYF. CDR3 nucleotide sequence: TGTGCCAGCAGCGGAGGGACATCGGGAAACACCATATATTTT.

The rearrangement links TRBV2 to TRBJ2-7; 9 nucleotides match TRBD1. The CDR3 is 15 amino acids. The germline gives CDR1 SNHLY, CDR2 FYNNEI. V lost 7 bases to trimming and J lost 6 bases; unmatched junction nucleotides: 13. CDR3 DNA: TGTGCCAGCATATTCTCCGGGACAGGGCCTGGCGAGCAGTACTTC. It encodes CASIFSGTGPGEQYF.

The chain uses TRBV5-1 and TRBJ1-1, with TRBD1 identical over 9 bases. The CDR3 is 14 residues long. The J segment lost 3 bases and the V segment lost 5 bases, leaving 5 bases of the junction unmatched. Germline CDR1 is SGHRS and CDR2 is YFSETQ. The CDR3: CASRGTGGHTEAFF. CDR3 in DNA: TGCGCCAGCAGGGGAACAGGGGGCCACACTGAAGCTTTCTTT.

The rearrangement links TRBV20-1 to TRBJ1-2, with no clear D. The CDR3 covers 11 residues. The germline gives CDR1 DFQATT, CDR2 SNEGSKA (reference sequence). The V and J ends lost 6 bases and 8 bases respectively, with 13 bases between them. The CDR3, as DNA: TGCAGTGCCGGGGTCTTAGGCGGCTACACCTTC. It specifies CSAGVLGGYTF.

This rearrangement joins TRBV6-6 to TRBJ1-2; 8 nucleotides match TRBD1. Germline-derived CDR1 and CDR2 are MNHNY and SVGAGI (reference sequence). The CDR3 length is 13 residues. Trimming cost V 6 bases and J 5 bases; bases outside gene matches: 5. As DNA, the CDR3 is TGTGCCAGCAGCTCCCGACAGGGGTATGGCTACACCTTC. This sequence encodes CASSSRQGYGYTF.

This chain joins TRBV28 and TRBJ1-2; TRBD1 agrees at 11 bases. CDR1 and CDR2 from the germline V gene are MDHEN and SYDVKM. There are 16 residues in the CDR3. V dropped 4 bases and J dropped 13; count of bases not matched to a gene: 17. CDR3 nucleotide sequence: TGTGCCAGCAGTTCTCTGCTTTACCGGGACAGGGGGGATACCACCTTC. This gives the protein CASSSLLYRDRGDTTF.

The chain couples TRBV9 to TRBJ2-7, with D hard to call. From germline, CDR1 is SGDLS and CDR2 YYNGEE. The CDR3 consists of 14 residues. The V end lost 4 bases, the J end lost 1 base, and 12 bases lay between the germline ends. CDR3 coding DNA: TGTGCCAGCAGCCCAGAAACGGGTTCCTACGAGCAGTACTTC. The encoded protein is CASSPETGSYEQYF.

This chain links TRBV7-2 with TRBJ1-2; D is unresolved. The CDR3 has 16 residues. CDR1 SGHTA and CDR2 FQGNSA come from the germline V gene. With 4 bases removed from V and 2 bases from J, the gap between germline ends came to 17 bases. CDR3 sequence (DNA): TGTGCCAGCAGCTCGAATTCGCAGGCCAAAAACTATGGCTACACCTTC. This codes for CASSSNSQAKNYGYTF.

The chain uses TRBV19 and TRBJ1-1; D not certain. The germline V and J ends were trimmed by 0 bases and 6 bases, with 11 bases remaining between them. This CDR3 is 14 amino acids long. Germline lookup yields CDR1 LNHDA and CDR2 SQIVND (reference sequence). The CDR3 nucleotides read TGTGCCAGTAGTATAGAGGGCATGCGGCCTGAAGCTTTCTTT. As protein: CASSIEGMRPEAFF. The variable domain in full, completed from reference TRBV19 and TRBJ1-1, reads DGGITQSPKYLFRKEGQNVTLSCEQNLNHDAMYWYRQDPGQGLRLIYYSQIVNDFQKGDIAEGYSVSREKKESFPLTVTSAQKNPTAFYLCASSIEGMRPEAFFGQGTRLTVV.

This clone was counted once. The chain uses TRBV10-1 and TRBJ2-7, with TRBD2 identical over 14 bases. V was clipped by 7 bases and J by 2 bases; unmatched bases: 16. The CDR3 has 19 amino acids. Germline-derived CDR1 and CDR2 are WNHNN and SYGVQD (reference sequence). This chain's CDR3 is CASTILTSTSGRAPYEQYF. In nucleotides, the CDR3 is TGCGCCAGCACCATCTTGACTTCGACTAGCGGGAGGGCTCCCTACGAGCAGTACTTC.